This T cell receptor (beta chain) emerged from a study of naive and memory T cell subsets. Both TRBC1 and TRBC2 were covered by a beta constant-region primer of two equimolar oligonucleotides. Nested alpha and beta constant-region primers with the SP2 primer drove four PCR rounds on ligated cDNA. Ligation attached a single-stranded oligonucleotide with a 12-nucleotide UMI and the SP2 primer to the cDNA 3' end. MiXCR was run by TCRdb on the UMI-ligation and nested PCR reads, yielding one entry per CDR3 protein. Here the sample spans roughly 140,000 distinct CDR3 sequences, under 25% being singletons. For this clonotype: The target antigen is unknown.

Study findings and constraints: Possibly reflecting memory cells re-expressing CD45RA, a few larger clonotypes occurred in naive repertoires, especially CD8. Over 85% of naive TCR sequences appeared only once, unlike memory subsets. In CD4 and CD8 cells, diversity dropped from naive through EMRA.

This CDR3 comprises 16 residues. V was clipped by 1 base and J by 4 bases; unmatched bases: 7. Germline V gene data show CDR1 as MNHEY and CDR2 as SMNVEV (reference sequence). V is TRBV27 and J is TRBJ2-1, with 7 bases fitting TRBD2. The clonotype was recovered from a human donor in good health. Sequenced: naive CD8+ T cells from blood. For the CDR3, the DNA is TGTGCCAGCAGTTTATGGGCTAGCGGTAATTACAATGAGCAGTTCTTC. As protein: CASSLWASGNYNEQFF.